Reported below is one T cell receptor beta chain. The target antigen is unknown. Profiled with immunoSEQ multiplex PCR; TCRdb holds only in-frame clones, not every one. The sample lists some 37,000 clones, just over 75% occurring once. This sample was taken from a study of CD4 T cells in relation to SARS-CoV-2 and coronaviruses. Overall study findings and caveats: Crossreactive clones expanded significantly less to SARS-CoV-2 than monoreactive clones.

The CDR3 totals 14 residues. Trimming took 5 bases from V and 3 from J, leaving 8 bases between them. CDR1 and CDR2 from the germline V gene are MNHEY and SVGAGI. The TCR comes from an adult with COVID-19. The chain has TRBV6-5 and TRBJ1-6; D gene uncertain. Sequencing used memory CD4+ T cells from PBMCs, cultured in vitro. The CDR3 is CASSRELYNSPLHF. The CDR3 nucleotides read TGTGCCAGCAGTCGGGAACTCTATAATTCACCCCTCCACTTT.